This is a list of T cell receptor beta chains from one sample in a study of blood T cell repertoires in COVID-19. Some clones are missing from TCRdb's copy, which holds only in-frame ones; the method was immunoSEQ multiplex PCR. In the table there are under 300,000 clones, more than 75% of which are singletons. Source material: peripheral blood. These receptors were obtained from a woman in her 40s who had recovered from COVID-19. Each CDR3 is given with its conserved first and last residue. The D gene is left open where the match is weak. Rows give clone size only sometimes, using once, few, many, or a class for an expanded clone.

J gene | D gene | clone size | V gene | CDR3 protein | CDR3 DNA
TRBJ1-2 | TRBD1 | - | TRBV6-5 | CASRTPGGTGVGYTF | TGTGCCAGCAGAACTCCCGGGGGGACAGGGGTTGGCTACACCTTC
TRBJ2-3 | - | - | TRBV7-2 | CAGAQNRYTDTQYF | TGTGCCGGGGCCCAGAACCGTTACACAGATACGCAGTATTTT
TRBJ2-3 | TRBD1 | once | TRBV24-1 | CATSGTGGTDTQYF | TGTGCCACCAGTGGGACAGGGGGCACAGATACGCAGTATTTT
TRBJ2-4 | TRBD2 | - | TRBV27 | CASSPPGGAAKNIQYF | TGTGCCAGCAGTCCCCCCGGGGGGGCAGCCAAAAACATTCAGTACTTC
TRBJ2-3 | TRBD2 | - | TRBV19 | CASSIAGGRPSTDTQYF | TGTGCCAGTAGTATAGCTGGCGGGAGGCCTAGCACAGATACGCAGTATTTT
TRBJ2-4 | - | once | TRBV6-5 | CASTGGAAKNIQYF | TGTGCCAGCACCGGGGGAGCTGCCAAAAACATTCAGTACTTC
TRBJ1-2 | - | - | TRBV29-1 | CSATEYNYGYTF | TGCAGCGCGACAGAGTATAACTATGGCTACACCTTC
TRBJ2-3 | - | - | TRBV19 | CASSPSLDTQYF | TGTGCCAGTAGCCCTAGTCTAGATACGCAGTATTTT
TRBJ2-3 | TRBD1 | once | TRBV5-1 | CASKDRERDTQYF | TGCGCCAGCAAGGACAGGGAAAGAGATACGCAGTATTTT
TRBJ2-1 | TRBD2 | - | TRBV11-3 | CASSPPGLAEYNEQFF | TGTGCCAGCAGCCCCCCGGGGCTAGCGGAATACAATGAGCAGTTCTTC
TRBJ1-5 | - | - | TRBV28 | CASSLPTGNLEPQHF | TGTGCCAGCAGTTTACCGACAGGCAACTTGGAGCCCCAGCATTTT
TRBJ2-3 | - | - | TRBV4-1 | CASSQVVGTPKGGTQYF | TGCGCCAGCAGCCAAGTGGTCGGGACACCCAAGGGTGGTACGCAGTATTTT
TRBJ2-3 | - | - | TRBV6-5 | CASTIGGGRADTQYF | TGTGCCAGCACCATAGGGGGGGGGCGCGCAGATACGCAGTATTTT
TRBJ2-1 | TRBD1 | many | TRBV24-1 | CATSGGQGAPKGNEQFF | TGTGCCACCAGTGGGGGACAGGGAGCCCCAAAGGGCAATGAGCAGTTCTTC
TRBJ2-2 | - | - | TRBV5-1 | CASSRTGHPNTRELFF | TGCGCCAGCAGCCGCACAGGACACCCGAACACCAGGGAGCTGTTTTTT
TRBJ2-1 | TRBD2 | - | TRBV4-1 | CASSQGGRAADEQFF | TGCGCCAGCAGCCAAGGCGGGAGGGCCGCGGATGAGCAGTTCTTC
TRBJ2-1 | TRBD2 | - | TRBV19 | CASSSGLAGWAYNEQFF | TGTGCCAGTAGTTCGGGACTAGCGGGATGGGCCTACAATGAGCAGTTCTTC
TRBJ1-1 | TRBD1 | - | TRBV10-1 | CASSLTTGLNTEAFF | TGCGCCAGCAGTCTAACGACAGGGTTGAACACTGAAGCTTTCTTT
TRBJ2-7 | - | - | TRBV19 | CASTMGADPTYEQYF | TGTGCCAGTACCATGGGGGCGGACCCAACCTACGAGCAGTACTTC
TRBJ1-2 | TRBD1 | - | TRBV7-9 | CASSPGGSGYTF | TGTGCCAGCAGCCCAGGGGGGTCTGGCTACACCTTC
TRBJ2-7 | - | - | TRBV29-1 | CSVDRLASYEQYF | TGCAGCGTTGATAGGCTAGCATCCTACGAGCAGTACTTC
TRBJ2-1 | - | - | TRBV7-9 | CASSLGGGEQFF | TGTGCCAGCAGCTTAGGAGGGGGTGAGCAGTTCTTC
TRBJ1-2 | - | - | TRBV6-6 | CASSRTEPNYGYTF | TGTGCCAGCAGCCGGACAGAGCCTAACTATGGCTACACCTTC
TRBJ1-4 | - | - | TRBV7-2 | CASSLGQFPANEKLFF | TGTGCCAGCAGCTTAGGGCAGTTCCCTGCTAATGAAAAACTGTTTTTT
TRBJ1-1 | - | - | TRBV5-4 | CASSLARGGNTEAFF | TGTGCCAGCAGCTTGGCCCGGGGGGGGAACACTGAAGCTTTCTTT
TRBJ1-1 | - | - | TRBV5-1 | CASSQQDGTEAFF | TGCGCCAGCAGCCAACAGGATGGCACTGAAGCTTTCTTT
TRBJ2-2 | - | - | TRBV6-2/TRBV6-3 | CASSYPPGTNTGELFF | TGTGCCAGCAGTTACCCCCCAGGGACGAACACCGGGGAGCTGTTTTTT
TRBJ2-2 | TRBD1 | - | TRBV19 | CASTDRGHTGELFF | TGTGCCAGCACGGACAGGGGGCACACCGGGGAGCTGTTTTTT
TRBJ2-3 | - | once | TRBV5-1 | CASSLSHGTQYF | TGCGCCAGCAGCTTGAGTCACGGTACGCAGTATTTT
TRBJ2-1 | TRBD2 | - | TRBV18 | CASSTPSGYNEQFF | TGTGCCAGCTCCACCCCTAGCGGGTACAATGAGCAGTTCTTC
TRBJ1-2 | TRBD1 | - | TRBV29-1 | CSVGGQGARSGYTF | TGCAGCGTTGGTGGACAGGGGGCGCGGAGTGGCTACACCTTC
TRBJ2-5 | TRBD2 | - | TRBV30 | CAWSDAGRGETQYF | TGTGCCTGGAGCGACGCAGGGCGGGGGGAGACCCAGTACTTC
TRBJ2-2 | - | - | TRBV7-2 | CASRAVRTGELFF | TGTGCCAGCAGGGCCGTTCGCACCGGGGAGCTGTTTTTT
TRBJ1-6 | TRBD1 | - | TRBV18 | CASSPGTGRSSPLHF | TGTGCCAGCTCACCTGGGACAGGGCGAAGTTCACCCCTCCACTTT
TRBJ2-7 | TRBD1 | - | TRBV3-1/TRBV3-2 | CASSQVRDRGEQYF | TGTGCCAGCAGCCAGGTCCGGGACAGGGGGGAGCAGTACTTC
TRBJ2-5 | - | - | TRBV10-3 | CAMPPLSGPQETQYF | TGTGCCATGCCCCCCCTTAGCGGACCTCAAGAGACCCAGTACTTC
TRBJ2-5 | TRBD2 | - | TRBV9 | CASSVAGGSGETQYF | TGTGCCAGCAGCGTAGCGGGGGGAAGTGGGGAGACCCAGTACTTC